Below are 12 T cell receptor beta chains sequenced from a single sample in a study of blood T cell repertoires in COVID-19. Some clones are missing from TCRdb's copy, which holds only in-frame ones; the method was immunoSEQ multiplex PCR. The sample lists fewer than 200,000 clones; more than 65% were seen once. The sequencing sample was made of peripheral blood. Source of these receptors: a woman aged 60-70 years with COVID-19, enrolled during active disease.

This clone was recorded a few times. V gene TRBV9 combines with J gene TRBJ1-6; 9 nucleotides align to TRBD1. Germline lookup yields CDR1 SGDLS and CDR2 YYNGEE. This CDR3 comprises 15 residues. The V segment lost 3 bases and the J segment 7 bases; nucleotides outside the gene matches: 5. CDR3 DNA sequence: TGTGCCAGCAGCGCCTCCGGGACAGGGAATTCACCCCTCCACTTT. It codes for CASSASGTGNSPLHF.

This clone was seen once. V and J are TRBV12-3 or TRBV12-4 and TRBJ2-5; possible D gene TRBD2, 5 bases. This CDR3 has 13 residues. V was trimmed by 5 bases and J by 4 bases, leaving 11 bases between them. The CDR3 reads CASSILGGETQYF. The CDR3 DNA is TGTGCCAGCAGTATCCTTGGAGGAGAGACCCAGTACTTC.

Comments on this clone: The sample holds other DNA sequences that translate to the same CDR3. The J gene is TRBJ1-1, the V gene TRBV18, with 7 positions matching TRBD1. This CDR3 contains 14 residues. CDR1 and CDR2 (germline): KGHSH, LQKENI. After removal of 6 bases from V and 2 bases from J, the junction contained 6 bases not matched to a gene. The CDR3 loop reads CASSLQGENTEAFF. The CDR3 coding sequence is TGTGCCAGCTCCCTCCAGGGGGAAAACACTGAAGCTTTCTTT.

This clone was counted between two and nine times. The V gene is TRBV28, the J gene TRBJ2-2, with D unclear. This CDR3 contains 14 residues. V lost 7 bases and J 1 base, leaving 10 bases between the germline ends. Germline V lookup: CDR1 MDHEN, CDR2 SYDVKM. This chain's CDR3 is CASTRFRNTGELFF. For the CDR3, the DNA is TGTGCCAGCACTCGCTTTAGGAACACCGGGGAGCTGTTTTTT.

V gene TRBV9 combines with J gene TRBJ2-1, with 7 bases aligning to TRBD1. The ends lost 4 bases at V and 4 bases at J; junction bases unmatched: 8. The CDR3 is 15 residues long. From germline, CDR1 is SGDLS and CDR2 YYNGEE. CDR3 protein: CASSSLTGAYNEQFF. Here the CDR3 DNA reads TGTGCCAGCAGCTCCTTAACAGGGGCTTACAATGAGCAGTTCTTC.

The CDR3 bases are TGTGCCAGCAGCAAGGGACAGCGATCAACTAATGAAAAACTGTTTTTT. It yields the protein CASSKGQRSTNEKLFF. This chain joins TRBV21-1 and TRBJ1-4; the table's D call of TRBD1 was not tested on the DNA. TRBV21-1 is a documented pseudogene. The CDR3 spans 16 residues.

As to this clone: This probably arose from a read error, given a far larger clone one base away. The V call is TRBV3-1 (or the pseudogene TRBV3-2), the J call TRBJ2-2; 7 positions match TRBD2. The CDR3 totals 14 residues. Germline lookup yields CDR1 LGHDT and CDR2 YNNKEL (reference sequence). The ends lost 1 base at V and 6 bases at J; junction bases unmatched: 2. The CDR3 DNA follows: TGTGCCAGCAGCCAAGTCCGGGGGGCCGGGGAGCTGTTTTTT. As protein: CASSQVRGAGELFF.

CDR3: CASSQDGTAYSNQPQHF. CDR3 nucleotides: TGCGCCAGCAGCCAAGATGGAACAGCATATAGCAATCAGCCCCAGCATTTT. This sequence joins TRBV4-1 and TRBJ1-5; D unresolved. Germline V gene data show CDR1 as MGHRA and CDR2 as YSYEKL. Between the trimmed V and J ends, which lost 0 bases and 0 bases, there was a span of 12 bases. The CDR3 sequence is 17 residues long.

This clone was found a few times. The V call is TRBV6-4, the J call TRBJ2-3, with 8 bases matching TRBD1. With V trimmed by 3 bases and J by 4 bases, 6 bases remained unmatched. The length of the CDR3 is 15 residues. Germline V gene sequence: CDR1 MRHNA, CDR2 SNTAGT. CDR3 sequence reads: CASSERTGTPDTQYF. The CDR3 nucleotides read TGTGCCAGCAGTGAACGGACAGGGACCCCAGATACGCAGTATTTT.

The chain has TRBV9 and TRBJ2-1, with D perhaps matching TRBD2 (5 bases). CDR3 length equals 15 residues. The germline CDR1 and CDR2 sequences are SGDLS and YYNGEE. V was trimmed by 0 bases and J by 0 bases, leaving 7 bases between them. The DNA of the CDR3 is TGTGCCAGCAGCGTAGTAGGGAGCTCCTACAATGAGCAGTTCTTC. Its protein is CASSVVGSSYNEQFF.

A few counts support this clone. This chain connects TRBV7-9 to TRBJ2-2, with a weak D call TRBD2 (5 bases). Per germline, CDR1 SEHNR and CDR2 FQNEAQ (reference sequence). V was pared by 3 bases and J by 0 bases, with 5 bases between. This CDR3 contains 14 residues. The CDR3 here is CASSFGANTGELFF. CDR3 nucleotides: TGTGCCAGCAGCTTCGGGGCGAACACCGGGGAGCTGTTTTTT. The entire variable domain, with the rest obtained from reference TRBV7-9 and TRBJ2-2, is as follows: DTGVSQNPRHKITKRGQNVTFRCDPISEHNRLYWYRQTLGQGPEFLTYFQNEAQLEKSRLLSDRFSAERPKGSFSTLEIQRTEQGDSAMYLCASSFGANTGELFFGEGSRLTVL.

J is TRBJ1-3 and V is TRBV19; 9 nucleotides align to TRBD1. The CDR3 spans 18 residues. With 3 bases clipped from V and 2 bases from J, the junction kept 11 bases outside the gene matches. CDR1 LNHDA and CDR2 SQIVND come from the germline V gene (reference sequence). CDR3 in amino acids: CASSIRSPGTGTGNTIYF. The CDR3 nucleotides read TGTGCCAGTAGTATCCGCAGCCCGGGGACAGGGACTGGAAACACCATATATTTT. Drawing the rest from reference TRBV19 and TRBJ1-3, the complete variable domain is DGGITQSPKYLFRKEGQNVTLSCEQNLNHDAMYWYRQDPGQGLRLIYYSQIVNDFQKGDIAEGYSVSREKKESFPLTVTSAQKNPTAFYLCASSIRSPGTGTGNTIYFGEGSWLTVV.